The sequence of this T cell receptor (beta chain) was determined in a study of cytomegalovirus exposure and HLA in healthy donors. PCR amplification relied on 60 Vbeta primers (plus 13 Jbeta primers). Only in-frame clones appear in the TCRdb table, and some are missing; sequencing was by immunoSEQ multiplex PCR. The sample holds approximately 170,000 clones; roughly three quarters are singletons and the top ten take 2.3%. The length of the CDR3 is 14 residues. CDR1 is LGHNA and CDR2 is YSLEER in the germline V gene. The V segment lost 4 bases and the J segment 6 bases; nucleotides outside the gene matches: 2.

The chain has TRBV4-3 and TRBJ1-6; the match to TRBD1 covers 8 bases. The TCR originated in a woman in her forties or fifties in good health and CMV-seronegative. Sequenced material: PBMCs. DNA of the CDR3: TGCGCCAGCAGCCGGGGACAGGTTAATTCACCCCTCCACTTT. Protein: CASSRGQVNSPLHF.